What follows are 30 T cell receptor beta chains derived from one specimen sequenced in a study of blood T cell dynamics during melanoma immunotherapy. Sample time point: week 3, after first cycle of checkpoint inhibitor. Data came from immunoSEQ multiplex PCR; TCRdb stores just in-frame clones and leaves some out. The data show 11,000 or so clones, 84% seen once. The sample consisted of blood, taken from a patient treated with checkpoint blockade. These receptors came from a human donor with melanoma.

This clone was seen only once. The chain uses TRBV30 and TRBJ2-5; tentatively, D is TRBD1 (5 bases). Germline loops: CDR1 GTSNPN, CDR2 SVGIG (reference sequence). This CDR3 has 14 amino acids. The V and J ends lost 0 bases and 3 bases respectively, with 11 bases between them. For the CDR3, the DNA is TGTGCCTGGAGTGTACAAGGGGTGGAAGAGACCCAGTACTTC. This sequence encodes CAWSVQGVEETQYF.

This clone showed up just a few times. The chain joins TRBV15 to TRBJ1-1, with TRBD1 as a possible D gene (6 bases). Germline V lookup: CDR1 LNHNV, CDR2 YYDKDF (reference sequence). V gave up 1 base and J gave up 1 base, with 7 bases separating them. The CDR3 has 14 amino acids. The CDR3 DNA reads TGTGCCACCAGCAGAGCACAGGGGAACACTGAAGCTTTCTTT. This encodes CATSRAQGNTEAFF.

The sample holds a few counts of this clone. V gene TRBV27 combines with J gene TRBJ1-6; 8 bases are a match to TRBD1. The CDR3 consists of 12 residues. Germline values: CDR1 MNHEY, CDR2 SMNVEV (reference sequence). With 6 bases clipped from V and 10 bases from J, the junction kept 2 bases outside the gene matches. CDR3 sequence: CASRDRGSPLHF. The CDR3 DNA reads as TGTGCCAGCAGAGACAGGGGCTCACCCCTCCACTTT.

CDR3 region: CASSQALVGVDEQYF. CDR3 bases: TGCGCCAGCAGCCAAGCGTTGGTAGGGGTGGACGAGCAGTACTTC. The V gene is TRBV4-1, the J gene TRBJ2-7; possible D gene TRBD1, 5 bases. The CDR3 consists of 15 residues. The V gene's germline CDR1 is MGHRA and CDR2 YSYEKL. V lost 1 base and J 5 bases, leaving 15 bases between the germline ends.

J is TRBJ2-1 and V is TRBV18; a possible D gene is TRBD2 (6 bases). Trimming removed 6 bases at V and 0 bases at J, with 9 bases between. CDR1 KGHSH and CDR2 LQKENI come from the germline V gene. This CDR3 comprises 14 residues. The DNA of the CDR3 is TGTGCCAGCTCGGAGGGGAGCTCCTACAATGAGCAGTTCTTC. As protein: CASSEGSSYNEQFF.

In this sample, this clone turned up a few times. This rearrangement joins TRBV9 to TRBJ1-2; D is unresolved. Trimming removed 0 bases at V and 2 bases at J, with 14 bases between. Germline CDR1 SGDLS, CDR2 YYNGEE. This CDR3 contains 16 residues. CDR3 sequence (DNA): TGTGCCAGCAGCGTAGAACCAGGAGACTTCAACTATGGCTACACCTTC. This encodes CASSVEPGDFNYGYTF. The complete variable domain, with remaining parts taken from reference TRBV9 and TRBJ1-2, reads DSGVTQTPKHLITATGQRVTLRCSPRSGDLSVYWYQQSLDQGLQFLIQYYNGEERAKGNILERFSAQQFPDLHSELNLSSLELGDSALYFCASSVEPGDFNYGYTFGSGTRLTVV.

This clone was observed a single time. The rearrangement uses TRBV10-2 and TRBJ2-3; no clear D. CDR1 is WSHSY and CDR2 is SAAADI in the germline V gene. The CDR3 has 10 residues. Trimming took off 2 bases at V and 11 bases at J, with 5 bases between the two ends. The CDR3 sequence: CASSEGEQYF. In nucleotides, the CDR3 is TGCGCCAGCAGTGAGGGAGAGCAGTATTTT.

The rearrangement links TRBV6-5 to TRBJ2-6; D is possibly TRBD2 (5 bases). CDR3 size: 14 residues. Germline CDR1 is MNHEY and CDR2 is SVGAGI. Deletions cut 5 bases from V and 2 bases from J, with 7 bases between. CDR3: CASSPGAGANVLTF. The DNA of the CDR3 is TGTGCCAGCAGTCCCGGGGCTGGGGCCAACGTCCTGACTTTC.

This clone was seen more than once but under ten times. This chain joins TRBV4-1 and TRBJ1-2; no firm D call. V was clipped by 0 bases and J by 8 bases, with 13 bases between them. CDR1 MGHRA and CDR2 YSYEKL come from the germline V gene. CDR3 length: 14 amino acids. CDR3 bases: TGCGCCAGCAGCCAAGAACCGAGTCGGCGGGGCTACACCTTC. As protein: CASSQEPSRRGYTF.

The J gene is TRBJ2-1, the V gene TRBV7-6; D gene unclear. Per germline, CDR1 SGHVS and CDR2 FNYEAQ. The V and J ends lost 1 base and 7 bases respectively, with 8 bases between them. CDR3 length: 13 residues. The CDR3 reads CASSLGWGNEQFF. The CDR3 coding sequence is TGTGCCAGCAGCTTAGGATGGGGTAATGAGCAGTTCTTC.

The chain has TRBV5-1 and TRBJ2-3, with D possibly being TRBD2 (6 bases). The germline V gene has CDR1 SGHRS and CDR2 YFSETQ. Between the trimmed V and J ends, which lost 0 bases and 5 bases, there was a span of 10 bases. The CDR3 length is 14 residues. DNA of the CDR3: TGCGCCAGCAGCTTGGACTCCGGGGGAGATACGCAGTATTTT. It is translated as CASSLDSGGDTQYF.

J is TRBJ1-1 and V is TRBV9, with D possibly being TRBD1 (5 bases). Germline assignment: CDR1 SGDLS and CDR2 YYNGEE. With 3 bases removed from V and 4 bases from J, the gap between germline ends came to 19 bases. CDR3 length: 16 residues. This CDR3 reads CASSGTGGGRGTEAFF. CDR3 in DNA: TGTGCCAGCAGCGGTACGGGGGGAGGAAGGGGCACTGAAGCTTTCTTT.

The chain carries TRBV11-3 and TRBJ2-1, with D possibly matching TRBD1 (6 bases). Trimming left V 5 bases short and J 1 base short, with 12 bases between. Germline V gene lookup returns CDR1 SGHNT and CDR2 YENEEA. The length of the CDR3 is 15 residues. The CDR3 sequence: CASSIVQGSYNEQFF. In nucleotides, the CDR3 is TGTGCCAGCAGCATAGTACAGGGTTCCTACAATGAGCAGTTCTTC.

The gene calls are TRBV2 and TRBJ2-2; D may be TRBD1 (7 bases). V lost 8 bases and J lost 4, with 17 bases in between. The germline V gene encodes CDR1 SNHLY and CDR2 FYNNEI. CDR3 length: 15 amino acids. The CDR3 spells CASGESGGGTGELFF. The CDR3 DNA sequence: TGTGCCAGCGGGGAATCAGGGGGAGGCACCGGGGAGCTGTTTTTT.

This chain joins TRBV28 and TRBJ2-6; no clear D. Trimming stripped 8 bases from V and 1 base from J, with 9 bases between. Germline V gene lookup returns CDR1 MDHEN and CDR2 SYDVKM. CDR3 length: 14 amino acids. The CDR3 nucleotides read TGTGCCAGCCTAGAGAGATCTGGGGCCAACGTCCTGACTTTC. It encodes CASLERSGANVLTF.

V is TRBV10-3 and J is TRBJ2-7; 11 positions agree with TRBD2. The CDR3 runs 14 residues. V was clipped by 6 bases and J by 3 bases; unmatched bases: 4. Germline V gives CDR1 ENHRY, CDR2 SYGVKD. CDR3 region: CAISGTSGFYEQYF. CDR3 nucleotides: TGTGCCATCAGCGGGACTAGCGGATTCTACGAGCAGTACTTC.

The chain combines TRBV7-2 with TRBJ2-1; the match to TRBD1 covers 8 bases. The germline V gene has CDR1 SGHTA and CDR2 FQGNSA. The CDR3 sequence is 15 residues long. V gave up 7 bases and J gave up 4 bases; unmatched junction bases: 9. The CDR3, as DNA: TGTGCCAGCACCCGACCGGGACAGGAGTACAATGAGCAGTTCTTC. Protein: CASTRPGQEYNEQFF.

In this sample, this clone turned up a few times. The chain is built from TRBV11-2 and TRBJ1-1, with a weak D call TRBD1 (5 bases). CDR1 and CDR2 (germline): SGHAT, FQNNGV. This CDR3 has 16 amino acids. V lost 3 bases to trimming and J lost 2 bases, with 16 bases between them. The CDR3 coding sequence is TGTGCCAGCAGCTTGCTGGGGGGGGGAGGCAACACTGAAGCTTTCTTT. Protein: CASSLLGGGGNTEAFF.

This chain's CDR3 is CASSIDQGEQYF. CDR3 bases: TGTGCCAGTAGTATAGATCAAGGGGAGCAGTACTTC. The J gene is TRBJ2-7, the V gene TRBV19, with D uncertain. Germline CDR1 reads LNHDA; CDR2 reads SQIVND (reference sequence). The CDR3 runs 12 residues. Between the trimmed V and J ends, which lost 0 bases and 7 bases, there was a span of 7 bases.

The genes are TRBV5-8 and TRBJ1-5; D remains ambiguous. The CDR3 is 13 amino acids. Germline loops: CDR1 SGHTS, CDR2 YDEGEE. Trimming removed 2 bases from V and 5 bases from J, with 8 bases in between. CDR3 sequence: CASSFGRDQPQHF. The CDR3 nucleotides read TGTGCCAGCAGCTTCGGACGGGATCAGCCCCAGCATTTT.

The V and J genes are TRBV28 and TRBJ2-2, with D unclear. The CDR3 is 15 residues long. Trimming stripped 10 bases from V and 3 bases from J, with 18 bases between. CDR1 is MDHEN, CDR2 SYDVKM, per germline. This CDR3 reads CATLYSTAYTGELFF. The DNA of the CDR3 is TGTGCCACCCTATACAGCACTGCTTACACCGGGGAGCTGTTTTTT.

The chain links TRBV13 to TRBJ2-2; no definite D call. CDR1 is PRHDT, CDR2 FYEKMQ, per germline (reference sequence). The ends were cut back, 4 bases at V and 0 bases at J, with 6 bases in the middle. This CDR3 spans 14 amino acids. The CDR3 bases are TGTGCCAGCAGCTCCCACTCGAACACCGGGGAGCTGTTTTTT. Translated, it gives CASSSHSNTGELFF.

A few counts support this clone. The chain links TRBV9 to TRBJ1-1; D is uncertain. The germline V gene has CDR1 SGDLS and CDR2 YYNGEE. Trimming removed 0 bases from V and 5 bases from J, with 8 bases in between. This CDR3 is built from 13 residues. CDR3: CASSVGQRTEAFF. CDR3 sequence (DNA): TGTGCCAGCAGCGTAGGTCAGAGGACTGAAGCTTTCTTT. Combining the CDR3 with reference TRBV9 and TRBJ1-1 gives the whole variable domain DSGVTQTPKHLITATGQRVTLRCSPRSGDLSVYWYQQSLDQGLQFLIQYYNGEERAKGNILERFSAQQFPDLHSELNLSSLELGDSALYFCASSVGQRTEAFFGQGTRLTVV.

The V call is TRBV7-9, the J call TRBJ2-7; D possibly matches TRBD1 or TRBD2 (5 bases each). In germline, CDR1 is SEHNR, CDR2 FQNEAQ (reference sequence). Deletions cut 10 bases from V and 4 bases from J, with 14 bases between. This CDR3 spans 12 amino acids. The CDR3 reads CATSFGGYEQYF. CDR3 bases: TGTGCCACCTCTTTTGGGGGTTACGAGCAGTACTTC.

This clone has just one count. The rearrangement uses TRBV6-5 and TRBJ1-2; 8 nucleotides line up with TRBD1. Germline loops: CDR1 MNHEY, CDR2 SVGAGI. Trimming cost V 5 bases and J 3 bases; bases outside gene matches: 5. The CDR3 totals 14 residues. This CDR3 is CASSEGQGHYGYTF. In DNA, the CDR3 is TGTGCCAGCAGTGAAGGACAGGGTCACTATGGCTACACCTTC.

This chain uses TRBV30 with TRBJ2-2; no reliable D call. Germline CDR1 GTSNPN, CDR2 SVGIG (reference sequence). The V and J ends lost 7 bases and 5 bases respectively, with 17 bases between them. This CDR3 has 14 residues. CDR3 nucleotides: TGTGCCTTGGCAGGAGTGGTAACAACCGGGGAGCTGTTTTTT. Its translation is CALAGVVTTGELFF.

This clone showed up just a few times. CDR3 nucleotide sequence: TGTGCCAGCAGCTCGACGGGCAGGTACGAGCAGTACTTC. Translation gives CASSSTGRYEQYF. The chain couples TRBV5-6 to TRBJ2-7, with D unclear. There are 13 residues in the CDR3. Looked up from germline, CDR1 is SGHDT and CDR2 is YYEEEE. V lost 3 bases and J lost 4, with 11 bases in between.

The chain couples TRBV2 to TRBJ2-2; the D gene is possibly TRBD1 (6 bases). Germline V lookup: CDR1 SNHLY, CDR2 FYNNEI. Trimming shortened V by 6 bases and J by 6 bases, and 17 bases separated the two germline ends. The CDR3 is made up of 15 amino acids. The CDR3 sequence: CASSRERAGAGELFF. The CDR3, as DNA: TGTGCCAGCAGCCGAGAAAGGGCAGGGGCCGGGGAGCTGTTTTTT.

In nucleotides, the CDR3 is TGCGCCAGCAGCCACCCCGACAGGGGGTCTGGCTACACCTTC. The encoded protein is CASSHPDRGSGYTF. J is TRBJ1-2 and V is TRBV4-1; 9 nucleotides line up with TRBD1. This CDR3 is 14 amino acids long. Unmatched junction bases numbered 6, after V lost 3 bases and J lost 7 bases. Germline loops: CDR1 MGHRA, CDR2 YSYEKL.

V and J are TRBV5-4 and TRBJ1-2, with TRBD1 matching over 7 bases. The germline CDR1 and CDR2 sequences are SGHNT and YYREEE (reference sequence). J was trimmed by 2 bases and V by 0 bases; bases with no gene match: 1. The CDR3 is 14 residues long. As DNA, the CDR3 is TGTGCCAGCAGCTTGGAGGGGGCCAACTATGGCTACACCTTC. This codes for CASSLEGANYGYTF.